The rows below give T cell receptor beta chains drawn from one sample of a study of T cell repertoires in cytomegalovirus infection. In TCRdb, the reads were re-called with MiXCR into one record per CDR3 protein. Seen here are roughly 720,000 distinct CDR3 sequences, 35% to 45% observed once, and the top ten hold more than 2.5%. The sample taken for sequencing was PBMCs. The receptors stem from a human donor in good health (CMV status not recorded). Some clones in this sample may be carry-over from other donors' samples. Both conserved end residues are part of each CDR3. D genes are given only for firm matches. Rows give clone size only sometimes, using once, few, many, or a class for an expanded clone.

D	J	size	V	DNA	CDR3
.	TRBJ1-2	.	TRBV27	TGTGCCAGCAGTTTGAACGGGAACTATGGCTACACCTTC	CASSLNGNYGYTF
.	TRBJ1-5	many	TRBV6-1	TGTGCCAGCAGTGTCCAGGGAATGGTGGTCAATCAGCCCCAGCATTTT	CASSVQGMVVNQPQHF
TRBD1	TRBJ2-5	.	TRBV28	TGTGCCAGCAGTTCTTTCCGGGACAGGGTCGGGGAGACCCAGTACTTC	CASSSFRDRVGETQYF
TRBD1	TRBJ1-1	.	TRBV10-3	TGTGCCATCAGTGCTTACAGGGGCCTCGACACTGTAGCTTTCTTT	CAISAYRGLDTVAFF
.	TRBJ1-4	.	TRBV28	TGTGCCAGCAGTTTAGTATTAGCCAACGGGAATGAAAAACTGTTTTTT	CASSLVLANGNEKLFF
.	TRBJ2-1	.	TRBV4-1	TGCGCCAGCAGCCCCACTTCGGGACTCGTCACTGAGCAGTTCTTC	CASSPTSGLVTEQFF
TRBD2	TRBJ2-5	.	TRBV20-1	TGCAGTGCTAGTATCAGCGCGGGAGGTTGGGGGACCCAGTACTTC	CSASISAGGWGTQYF
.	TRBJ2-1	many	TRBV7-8	TGTGCCAGCAGCCCGGAAGCGGGTCCCCACAATGAGCAGTTCTTC	CASSPEAGPHNEQFF
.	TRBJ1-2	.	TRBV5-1	TGCGCCAGTACCTCCAGGGAGGATGGCTATGGCTACACCTTC	CASTSREDGYGYTF
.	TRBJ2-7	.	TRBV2	TGTGCCAGCAGGGGAAAAGTCTACGAGCAGTACTTC	CASRGKVYEQYF
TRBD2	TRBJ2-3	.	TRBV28	TGTGCCAGCAGCCCCGGGGGGGGCCGCGCAGATACGCAGTATTTT	CASSPGGGRADTQYF
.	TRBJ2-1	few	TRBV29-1	TGCAGCGTTGAAATTGGCGGGACCGACAATGAGCAGTTCTTC	CSVEIGGTDNEQFF
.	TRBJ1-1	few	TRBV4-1	TGCGCCAGCAGCCAACCCGGAGTTACAAACTTGAACACTGAAGCTTTCTTT	CASSQPGVTNLNTEAFF
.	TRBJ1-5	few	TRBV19	TGTGCCGTCGGCCGAAGCAATCAGCCCCAGCATTTT	CAVGRSNQPQHF
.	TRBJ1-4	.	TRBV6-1	TGTGCCAGCAGTACAGACTTCAGGACCCGCGACGAAAAACTGTTTTTT	CASSTDFRTRDEKLFF
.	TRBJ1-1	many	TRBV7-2	TGTGCCAGCAGCTTAGCCACGCCGGGGTTGGGCACTGAAGCTTTCTTT	CASSLATPGLGTEAFF
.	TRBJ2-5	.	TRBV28	TGTGCCAGCAGTTTACGTATGACGGGGGAGACCCAGTACTTC	CASSLRMTGETQYF
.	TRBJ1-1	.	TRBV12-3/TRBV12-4	TGTGCCAGCAGTCGGGAAGGACGCATGAACACTGAAGCTTTCTTT	CASSREGRMNTEAFF
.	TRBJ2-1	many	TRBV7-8	TGTGCCAGCAGCCTCGGTTGGTCCTACAATGAGCAGTTCTTC	CASSLGWSYNEQFF
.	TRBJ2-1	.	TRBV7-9	TGTGCCAGCAGCTTAGCTGCAGGGGTCAGCAATGAGCAGTTCTTC	CASSLAAGVSNEQFF
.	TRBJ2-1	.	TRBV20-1	TGCAGTGCTAGAGTACCGGGGAGCTCCTACAATGAGCAGTTCTTC	CSARVPGSSYNEQFF
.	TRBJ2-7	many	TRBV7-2	TGTGCCAGCAGCTTGATCGACTACGAGCAGTACTTC	CASSLIDYEQYF
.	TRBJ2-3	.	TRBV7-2	TGTGCCAGCAGCTTAGGAGGTCCGTTAGGTCTGGGAAATACGCAGTATTTT	CASSLGGPLGLGNTQYF
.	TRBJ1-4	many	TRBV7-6	TGTGCCAGCAGCGGCAGGTTCCGACGACTTAATGAAAAACTGTTTTTT	CASSGRFRRLNEKLFF
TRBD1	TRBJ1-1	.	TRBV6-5	TGTGCCAGCAGCCTGACAGGGGGCGCGAGCACTGAAGCTTTCTTT	CASSLTGGASTEAFF
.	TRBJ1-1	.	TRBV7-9	TGTGCCAGCAGCCCACCCGAGGGCAAGTGGGGGAAAGCTTTCTTT	CASSPPEGKWGKAFF
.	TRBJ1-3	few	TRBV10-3	TGTGCCATCAGTGAGGAGCCCAACCAACGGAGAAACACCATATATTTT	CAISEEPNQRRNTIYF
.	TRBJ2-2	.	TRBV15	TGTGCCACCAGCAGAGGCACCTTCACCGGGGAGCTGTTTTTT	CATSRGTFTGELFF
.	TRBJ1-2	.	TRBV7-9	TGTGCCAGCAGCTTAACGAAGGGCTACACCTTC	CASSLTKGYTF
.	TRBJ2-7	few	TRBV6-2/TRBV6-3	TGTGCCAGCAGCAACCGGGACTTGGCCTACGAGCAGTACTTC	CASSNRDLAYEQYF
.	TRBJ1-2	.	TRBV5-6	TGTGCCAGCAGCTTGGTTCAGGGGGGCTACACCTTC	CASSLVQGGYTF
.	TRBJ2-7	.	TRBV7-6	TGTGCCAGCAGCTTAGACACGACTGCCTACGAGCAGTACTTC	CASSLDTTAYEQYF
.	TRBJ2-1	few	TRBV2	TGTGCCAGATTACGACTAGATACGTCCTACAATGAGCAGTTCTTC	CARLRLDTSYNEQFF
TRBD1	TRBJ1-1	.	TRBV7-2	TGTGCCAGCAGCCCTCGGGACAGGGATAACACTGAAGCTTTCTTT	CASSPRDRDNTEAFF
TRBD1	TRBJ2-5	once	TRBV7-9	TGTGCCAGCAGCCCACTGACAGGGCTAGAGACCCCGTACTTC	CASSPLTGLETPYF
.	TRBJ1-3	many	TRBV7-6	TGTGCCAGCAGCCCGATCATAGGCTCTGGAAACACCATATATTTT	CASSPIIGSGNTIYF